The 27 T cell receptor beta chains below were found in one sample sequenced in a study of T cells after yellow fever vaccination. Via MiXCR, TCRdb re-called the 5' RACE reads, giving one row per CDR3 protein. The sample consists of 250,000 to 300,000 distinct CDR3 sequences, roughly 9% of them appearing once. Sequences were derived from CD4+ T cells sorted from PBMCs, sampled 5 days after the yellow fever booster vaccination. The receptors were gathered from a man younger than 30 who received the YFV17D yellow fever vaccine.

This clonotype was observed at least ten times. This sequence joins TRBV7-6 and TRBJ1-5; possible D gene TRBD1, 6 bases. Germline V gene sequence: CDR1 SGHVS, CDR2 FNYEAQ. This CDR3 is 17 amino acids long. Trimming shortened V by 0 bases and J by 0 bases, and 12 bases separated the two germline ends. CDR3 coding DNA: TGTGCCAGCAGCTTAGCGGCAGGACAGATTAGCAATCAGCCCCAGCATTTT. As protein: CASSLAAGQISNQPQHF.

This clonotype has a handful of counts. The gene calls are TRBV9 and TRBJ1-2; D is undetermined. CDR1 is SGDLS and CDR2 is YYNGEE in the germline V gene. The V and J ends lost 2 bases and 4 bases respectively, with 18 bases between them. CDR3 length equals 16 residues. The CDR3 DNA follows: TGTGCCAGCAGCGTGACGGCCGCCCGGGAACGCTATGGCTACACCTTC. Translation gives CASSVTAARERYGYTF.

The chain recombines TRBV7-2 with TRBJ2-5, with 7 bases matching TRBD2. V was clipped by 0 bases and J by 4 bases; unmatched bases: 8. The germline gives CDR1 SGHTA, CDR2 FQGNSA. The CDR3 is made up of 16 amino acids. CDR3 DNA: TGTGCCAGCAGCTTAGCGGGGCGGGGGAACGGAGAGACCCAGTACTTC. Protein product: CASSLAGRGNGETQYF. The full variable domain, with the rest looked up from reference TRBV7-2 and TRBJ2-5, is GAGVSQSPSNKVTEKGKDVELRCDPISGHTALYWYRQSLGQGLEFLIYFQGNSAPDKSGLPSDRFSAERTGGSVSTLTIQRTQQEDSAVYLCASSLAGRGNGETQYFGPGTRLLVL.

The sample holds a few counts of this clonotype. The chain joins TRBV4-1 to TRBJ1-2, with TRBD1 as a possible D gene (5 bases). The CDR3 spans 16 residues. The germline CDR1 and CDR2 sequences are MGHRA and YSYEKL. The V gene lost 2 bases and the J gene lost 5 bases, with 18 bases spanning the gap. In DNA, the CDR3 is TGCGCCAGCAGCCAACCGGGGCGGATTCTTAGGTATGGCTACACCTTC. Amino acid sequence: CASSQPGRILRYGYTF.

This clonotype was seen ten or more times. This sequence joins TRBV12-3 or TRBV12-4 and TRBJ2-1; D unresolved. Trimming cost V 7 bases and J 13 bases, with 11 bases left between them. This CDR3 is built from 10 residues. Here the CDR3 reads CASNHLIQFF. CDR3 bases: TGTGCCAGCAATCACCTTATTCAGTTCTTC.

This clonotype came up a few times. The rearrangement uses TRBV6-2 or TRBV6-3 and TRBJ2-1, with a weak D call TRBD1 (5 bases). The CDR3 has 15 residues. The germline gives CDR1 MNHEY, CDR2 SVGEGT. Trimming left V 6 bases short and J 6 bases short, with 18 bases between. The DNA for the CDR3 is TGTGCCAGCAGCCCAAAGGCCCTGGGGCGCAATGAGCAGTTCTTC. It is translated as CASSPKALGRNEQFF.

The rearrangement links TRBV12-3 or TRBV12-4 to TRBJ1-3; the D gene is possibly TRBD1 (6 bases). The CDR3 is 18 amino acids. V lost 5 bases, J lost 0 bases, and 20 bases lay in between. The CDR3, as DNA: TGTGCCAGCAGTCACCGGGACATATCTCCCCACTCTGGAAACACCATATATTTT. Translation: CASSHRDISPHSGNTIYF.

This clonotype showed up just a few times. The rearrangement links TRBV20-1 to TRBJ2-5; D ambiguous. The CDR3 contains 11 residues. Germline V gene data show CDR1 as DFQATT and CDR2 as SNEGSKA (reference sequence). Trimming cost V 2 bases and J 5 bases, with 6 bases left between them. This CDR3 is CSARIGETQYF. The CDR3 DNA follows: TGCAGTGCTAGAATTGGGGAGACCCAGTACTTC.

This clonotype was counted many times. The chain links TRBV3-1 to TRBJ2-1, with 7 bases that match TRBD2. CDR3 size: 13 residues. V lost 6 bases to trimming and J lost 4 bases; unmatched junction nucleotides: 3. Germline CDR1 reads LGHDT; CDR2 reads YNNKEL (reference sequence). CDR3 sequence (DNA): TGTGCCAGCAGGGCTAGCGGATACAATGAGCAGTTCTTC. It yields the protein CASRASGYNEQFF.

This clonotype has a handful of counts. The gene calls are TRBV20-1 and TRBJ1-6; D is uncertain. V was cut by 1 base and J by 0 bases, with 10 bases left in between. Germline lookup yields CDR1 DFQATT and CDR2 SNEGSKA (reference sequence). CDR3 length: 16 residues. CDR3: CSARVTGSSYNSPLHF. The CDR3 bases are TGCAGTGCTAGAGTGACCGGGAGCTCCTATAATTCACCCCTCCACTTT.

The CDR3 bases are TGCGCCAGCAGCCAAGGGGTTGGGATCCTAGCCCAAGAGACCCAGTACTTC. It codes for CASSQGVGILAQETQYF. The rearrangement links TRBV4-3 to TRBJ2-5, with D tentatively TRBD2 (5 bases). The V and J ends lost 1 base and 1 base respectively, with 16 bases between them. Germline V gene data show CDR1 as LGHNA and CDR2 as YSLEER. This CDR3 has 17 residues.

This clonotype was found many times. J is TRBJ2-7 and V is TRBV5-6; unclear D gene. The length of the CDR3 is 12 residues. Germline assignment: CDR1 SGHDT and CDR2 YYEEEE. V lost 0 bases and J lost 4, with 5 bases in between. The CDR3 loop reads CASSLVQYEQYF. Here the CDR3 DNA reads TGTGCCAGCAGCTTGGTACAGTACGAGCAGTACTTC.

Here the CDR3 reads CASSERWAPASREKLFF. CDR3 sequence (DNA): TGTGCCAGCAGTGAAAGGTGGGCACCTGCGTCTCGCGAAAAACTGTTTTTT. The chain is built from TRBV6-1 and TRBJ1-4; D ambiguous. Germline CDR1 MNHNS, CDR2 SASEGT. V lost 2 bases to trimming and J lost 8 bases, with 21 bases between them. This CDR3 has 17 amino acids.

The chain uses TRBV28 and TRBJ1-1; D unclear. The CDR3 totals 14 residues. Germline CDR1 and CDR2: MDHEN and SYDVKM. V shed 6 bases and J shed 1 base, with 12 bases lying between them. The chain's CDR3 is CASSFVWQNTEAFF. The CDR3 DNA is TGTGCCAGCAGCTTTGTGTGGCAGAACACTGAAGCTTTCTTT.

The CDR3 loop reads CASRPRGLVEKLFF. CDR3 in DNA: TGTGCCAGCAGGCCTCGGGGGCTGGTTGAAAAACTGTTTTTT. The chain combines TRBV28 with TRBJ1-4; D perhaps matches TRBD1 (6 bases). The CDR3 sequence is 14 residues long. The V end lost 6 bases, the J end lost 7 bases, and 15 bases lay between the germline ends. Per germline, CDR1 MDHEN and CDR2 SYDVKM. Variable domain in full (rest from reference TRBV28 and TRBJ1-4): DVKVTQSSRYLVKRTGEKVFLECVQDMDHENMFWYRQDPGLGLRLIYFSYDVKMKEKGDIPEGYSVSREKKERFSLILESASTNQTSMYLCASRPRGLVEKLFFGSGTQLSVL.

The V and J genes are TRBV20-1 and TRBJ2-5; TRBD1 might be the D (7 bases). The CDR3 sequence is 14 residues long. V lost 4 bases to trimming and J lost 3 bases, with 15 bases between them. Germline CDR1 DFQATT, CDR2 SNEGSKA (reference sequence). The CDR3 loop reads CSATLSRGEETQYF. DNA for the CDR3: TGCAGTGCTACATTATCCAGGGGGGAAGAGACCCAGTACTTC.

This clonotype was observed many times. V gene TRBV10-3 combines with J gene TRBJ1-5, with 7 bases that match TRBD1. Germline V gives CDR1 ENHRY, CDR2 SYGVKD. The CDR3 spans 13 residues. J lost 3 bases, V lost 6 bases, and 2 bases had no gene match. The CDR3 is CAIRTGINQPQHF. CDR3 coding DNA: TGTGCCATCAGGACAGGGATCAATCAGCCCCAGCATTTT.

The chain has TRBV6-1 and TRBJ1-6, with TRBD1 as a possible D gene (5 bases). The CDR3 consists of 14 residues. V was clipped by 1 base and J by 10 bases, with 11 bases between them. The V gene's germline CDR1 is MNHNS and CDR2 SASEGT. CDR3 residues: CASSEEGLRSPLHF. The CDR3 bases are TGTGCCAGCAGTGAAGAGGGGTTGAGATCACCCCTCCACTTT.

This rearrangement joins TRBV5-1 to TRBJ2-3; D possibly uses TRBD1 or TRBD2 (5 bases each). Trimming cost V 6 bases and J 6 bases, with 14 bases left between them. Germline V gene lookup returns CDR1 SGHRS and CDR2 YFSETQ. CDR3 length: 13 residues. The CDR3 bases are TGCGCCAGCACCGAGGGGATGTTCGATACGCAGTATTTT. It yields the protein CASTEGMFDTQYF.

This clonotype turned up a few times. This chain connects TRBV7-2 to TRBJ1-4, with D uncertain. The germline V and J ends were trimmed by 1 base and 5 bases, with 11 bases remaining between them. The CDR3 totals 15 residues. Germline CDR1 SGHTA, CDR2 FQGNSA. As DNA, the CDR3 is TGTGCCAGCAGCTTAGGCGGGATAGGAAATGAAAAACTGTTTTTT. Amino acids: CASSLGGIGNEKLFF.

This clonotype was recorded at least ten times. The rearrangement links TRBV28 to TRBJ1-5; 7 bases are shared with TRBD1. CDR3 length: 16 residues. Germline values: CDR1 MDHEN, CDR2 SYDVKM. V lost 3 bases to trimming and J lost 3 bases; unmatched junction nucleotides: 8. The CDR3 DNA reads TGTGCCAGCAGTTTTACAGGGGCGAACTTCAATCAGCCCCAGCATTTT. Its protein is CASSFTGANFNQPQHF. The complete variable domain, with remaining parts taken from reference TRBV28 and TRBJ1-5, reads DVKVTQSSRYLVKRTGEKVFLECVQDMDHENMFWYRQDPGLGLRLIYFSYDVKMKEKGDIPEGYSVSREKKERFSLILESASTNQTSMYLCASSFTGANFNQPQHFGDGTRLSIL.

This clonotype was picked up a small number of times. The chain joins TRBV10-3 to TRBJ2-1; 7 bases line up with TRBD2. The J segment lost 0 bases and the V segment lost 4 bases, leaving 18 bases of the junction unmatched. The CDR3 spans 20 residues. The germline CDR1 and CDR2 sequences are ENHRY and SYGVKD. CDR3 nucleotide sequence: TGTGCCATCAGTGGAGGGATCGGGGGTTTGGGGGGGAGCTCCTACAATGAGCAGTTCTTC. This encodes CAISGGIGGLGGSSYNEQFF.

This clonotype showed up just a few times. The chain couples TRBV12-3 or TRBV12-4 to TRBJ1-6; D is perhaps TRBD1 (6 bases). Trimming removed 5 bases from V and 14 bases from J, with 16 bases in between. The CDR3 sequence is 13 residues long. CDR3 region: CASSPRGQWALHF. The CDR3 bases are TGTGCCAGCAGTCCGCGGGGGCAGTGGGCCCTCCACTTT.

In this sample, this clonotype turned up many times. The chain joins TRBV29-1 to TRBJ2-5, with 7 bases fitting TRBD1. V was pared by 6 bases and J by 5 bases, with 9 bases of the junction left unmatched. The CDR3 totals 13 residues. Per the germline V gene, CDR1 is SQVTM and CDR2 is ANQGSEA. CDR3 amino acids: CSVPKGGLETQYF. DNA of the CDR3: TGCAGCGTCCCTAAAGGGGGCTTGGAGACCCAGTACTTC. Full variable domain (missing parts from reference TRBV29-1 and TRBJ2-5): SAVISQKPSRDICQRGTSLTIQCQVDSQVTMMFWYRQQPGQSLTLIATANQGSEATYESGFVIDKFPISRPNLTFSTLTVSNMSPEDSSIYLCSVPKGGLETQYFGPGTRLLVL.

The CDR3 reads CASSLGGRGRGGYTF. CDR3 DNA sequence: TGTGCCAGCAGCTTGGGGGGCAGGGGCCGCGGTGGCTACACCTTC. The chain is built from TRBV5-4 and TRBJ1-2, with a possible D match to TRBD1 (6 bases). The germline V gene has CDR1 SGHNT and CDR2 YYREEE (reference sequence). This CDR3 has 15 amino acids. Trimming left V 0 bases short and J 7 bases short, with 16 bases between.

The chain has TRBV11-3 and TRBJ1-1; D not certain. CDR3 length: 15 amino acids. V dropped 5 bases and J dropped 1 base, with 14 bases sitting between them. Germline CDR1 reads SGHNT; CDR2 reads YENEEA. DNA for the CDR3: TGTGCCAGCAGCCCCGGAGGAATGGAGAACACTGAAGCTTTCTTT. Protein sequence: CASSPGGMENTEAFF. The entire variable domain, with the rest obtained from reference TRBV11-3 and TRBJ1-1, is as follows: EAGVVQSPRYKIIEKKQPVAFWCNPISGHNTLYWYLQNLGQGPELLIRYENEEAVDDSQLPKDRFSAERLKGVDSTLKIQPAELGDSAVYLCASSPGGMENTEAFFGQGTRLTVV.

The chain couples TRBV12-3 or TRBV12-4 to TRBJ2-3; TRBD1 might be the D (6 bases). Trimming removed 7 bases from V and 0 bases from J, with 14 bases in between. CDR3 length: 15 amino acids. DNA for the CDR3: TGTGCCAGCACCTCCGGGACACCAAGCACAGATACGCAGTATTTT. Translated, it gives CASTSGTPSTDTQYF.